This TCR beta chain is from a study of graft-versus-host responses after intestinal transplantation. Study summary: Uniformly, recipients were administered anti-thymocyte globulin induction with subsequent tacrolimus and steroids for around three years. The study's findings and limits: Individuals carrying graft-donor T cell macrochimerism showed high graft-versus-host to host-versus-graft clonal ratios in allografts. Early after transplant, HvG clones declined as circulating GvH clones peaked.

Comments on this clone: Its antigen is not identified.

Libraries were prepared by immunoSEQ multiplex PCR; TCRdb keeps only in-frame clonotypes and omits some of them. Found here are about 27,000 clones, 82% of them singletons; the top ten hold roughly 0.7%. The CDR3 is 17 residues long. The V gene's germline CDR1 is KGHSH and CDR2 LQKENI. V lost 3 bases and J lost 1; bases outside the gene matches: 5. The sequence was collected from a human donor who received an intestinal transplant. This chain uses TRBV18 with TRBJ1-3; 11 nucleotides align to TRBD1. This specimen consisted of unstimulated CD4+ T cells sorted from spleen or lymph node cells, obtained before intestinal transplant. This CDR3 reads CASSPSRDRGSGNTIYF. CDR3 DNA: TGTGCCAGCTCACCCTCCCGGGACAGGGGGTCTGGAAACACCATATATTTT.